This is a list of T cell receptor beta chains from one sample in a study of cytomegalovirus exposure and HLA in healthy donors. Sequencing was performed with immunoSEQ multiplex PCR; in TCRdb, only in-frame clones are kept and a portion is missing. The repertoire holds some 130,000 clones, around 73% seen once, with about 1.5% in the top ten. The sequenced sample was PBMCs. The receptors derive from a female donor in good health and CMV-seronegative. Each CDR3 is given with its conserved first and last residue. Fields, in order: clone size, D gene, V gene, J gene, CDR3 protein, CDR3 DNA. The D gene is left open where the match is weak. Not all rows give a size; the values are once, few, many and, for expanded clones, a class.

NA	TRBD1	TRBV14	TRBJ1-1	CASSQGDRVAFF	TGTGCCAGCAGTCAAGGTGACAGGGTTGCTTTCTTT
NA	NA	TRBV2	TRBJ1-4	CASSGWGVVEKLFF	TGTGCCAGCAGTGGATGGGGGGTCGTAGAAAAACTGTTTTTT
NA	TRBD1	TRBV2	TRBJ1-2	CASRDDRAYDYGYTF	TGTGCCAGCAGGGACGACAGGGCCTACGACTATGGCTACACCTTC
once	TRBD1	TRBV28	TRBJ1-1	CASRTTGGSPRAFF	TGTGCCAGCAGAACTACAGGGGGTTCTCCCCGGGCTTTCTTT
once	NA	TRBV27	TRBJ1-1	CASRRGVMNTEAFF	TGTGCCAGCAGGCGGGGGGTTATGAACACTGAAGCTTTCTTT
few	TRBD1	TRBV11-2	TRBJ1-2	CASSVTGGNYGYTF	TGTGCCAGCAGCGTGACAGGGGGGAACTATGGCTACACCTTC
NA	NA	TRBV19	TRBJ2-3	CASASADTQYF	TGTGCCAGTGCTAGCGCAGATACGCAGTATTTT
NA	NA	TRBV4-2	TRBJ2-2	CASSQDFGGPWGTGELFF	TGTGCCAGCAGCCAAGACTTCGGCGGGCCCTGGGGCACCGGGGAGCTGTTTTTT
NA	TRBD2	TRBV5-1	TRBJ2-1	CASSTTSGGSYNEQFF	TGCGCCAGCAGCACAACTAGCGGGGGCTCCTACAATGAGCAGTTCTTC
NA	NA	TRBV18	TRBJ2-1	CASSPPGTAGNEQFF	TGTGCCAGCTCACCACCCGGGACAGCGGGCAATGAGCAGTTCTTC
few	NA	TRBV28	TRBJ2-3	CASSFTTGKSTDTQYF	TGTGCCAGCAGTTTTACGACAGGAAAAAGCACAGATACGCAGTATTTT
NA	TRBD2	TRBV29-1	TRBJ2-7	CSVLDGRGVHEQYF	TGCAGCGTTCTGGACGGTCGGGGGGTCCACGAGCAGTACTTC
few	NA	TRBV4-1	TRBJ2-1	CASSLSRGGGHEQFF	TGCGCCAGCAGCCTCAGCAGGGGTGGTGGGCATGAGCAGTTCTTC
NA	TRBD2	TRBV28	TRBJ2-3	CASRRGYSTDTQYF	TGTGCCAGCAGGCGGGGGTATAGCACAGATACGCAGTATTTT
NA	TRBD1	TRBV28	TRBJ2-7	CASSRRDRGPDEQYF	TGTGCCAGCAGCCGCCGGGACAGGGGTCCCGACGAGCAGTACTTC